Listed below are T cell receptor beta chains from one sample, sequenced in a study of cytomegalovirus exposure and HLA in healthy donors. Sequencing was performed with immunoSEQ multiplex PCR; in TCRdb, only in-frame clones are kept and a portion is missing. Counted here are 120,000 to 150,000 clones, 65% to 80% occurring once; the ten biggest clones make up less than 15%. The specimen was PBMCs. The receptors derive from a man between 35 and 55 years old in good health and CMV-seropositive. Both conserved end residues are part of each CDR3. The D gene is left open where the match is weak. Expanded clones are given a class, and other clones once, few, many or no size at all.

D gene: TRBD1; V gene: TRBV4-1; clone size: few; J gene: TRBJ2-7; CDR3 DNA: TGCGCCAGCAGCCCTTTCCCCGGGACAGGGATTGCCTACGAGCAGTACTTC; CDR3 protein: CASSPFPGTGIAYEQYF
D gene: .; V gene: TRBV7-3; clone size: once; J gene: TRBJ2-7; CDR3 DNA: TGTGCCAGCAGCAAGGGGGAGGGCTACGAGCAGTACTTC; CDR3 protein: CASSKGEGYEQYF
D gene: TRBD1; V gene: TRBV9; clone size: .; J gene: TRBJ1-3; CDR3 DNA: TGTGCCAGCAGCGGGGACAGGGGGGACTCTGGAAACACCATATATTTT; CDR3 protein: CASSGDRGDSGNTIYF
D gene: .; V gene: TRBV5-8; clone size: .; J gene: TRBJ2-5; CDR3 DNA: TGTGCCAGCAGCTTGGGGGCAGGGTACGAGACCCAGTACTTC; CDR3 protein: CASSLGAGYETQYF
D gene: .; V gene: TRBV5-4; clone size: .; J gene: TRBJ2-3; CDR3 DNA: TGTGCCAGCAGCCCCGTGAGCGGGCAGGATACGCAGTATTTT; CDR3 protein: CASSPVSGQDTQYF
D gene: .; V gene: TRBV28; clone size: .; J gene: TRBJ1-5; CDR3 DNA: TGTGCCAGCAGTTTAATAGCAGGGTCGGTACAGCCCCAGCATTTT; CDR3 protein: CASSLIAGSVQPQHF
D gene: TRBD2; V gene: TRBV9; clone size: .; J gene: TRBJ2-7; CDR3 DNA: TGTGCCAGCAGCGTAGGACTAGCGGGAGGTAGCGAGCAGTACTTC; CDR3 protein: CASSVGLAGGSEQYF
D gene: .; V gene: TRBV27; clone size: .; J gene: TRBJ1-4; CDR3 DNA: TGTGCCAGCAGTTTGGGAGGGATCTCTCCCGGAAAACTGTTTTTT; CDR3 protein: CASSLGGISPGKLFF
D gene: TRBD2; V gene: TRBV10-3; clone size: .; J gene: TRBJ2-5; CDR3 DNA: TGTGCCATCAGTAACGCTCCCCTAGCGGAACAAGAGACCCAGTACTTC; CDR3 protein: CAISNAPLAEQETQYF
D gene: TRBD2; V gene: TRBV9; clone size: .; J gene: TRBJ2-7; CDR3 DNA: TGTGCCAGCAGCCCCGGACTAGTGGGGGGCGAGCAGTACTTC; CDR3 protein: CASSPGLVGGEQYF
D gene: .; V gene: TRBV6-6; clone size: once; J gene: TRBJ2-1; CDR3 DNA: TGTGCCAGCAGTAGTAAGCCTTGGGCGGGTGAGCAGTTCTTC; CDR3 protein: CASSSKPWAGEQFF
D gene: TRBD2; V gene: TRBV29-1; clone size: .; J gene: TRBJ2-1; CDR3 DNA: TGCAGCGTTGAGCGGGCGGGAGGGCCCTATGAGCAGTTCTTC; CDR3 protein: CSVERAGGPYEQFF
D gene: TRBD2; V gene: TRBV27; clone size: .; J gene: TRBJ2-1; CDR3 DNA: TGTGCCAGCAGCCGGGGACTAGCGGGAGACAGGGAGCAGTTCTTC; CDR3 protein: CASSRGLAGDREQFF
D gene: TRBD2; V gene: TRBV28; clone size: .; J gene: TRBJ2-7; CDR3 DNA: TGTGCCAGCAGTCCGGGAGGGCCGAAGTCCTACGAGCAGTACTTC; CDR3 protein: CASSPGGPKSYEQYF
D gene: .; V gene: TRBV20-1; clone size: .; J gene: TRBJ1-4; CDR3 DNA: TGCAGTGCTGAACAGGGAGAAAAACTGTTTTTT; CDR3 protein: CSAEQGEKLFF
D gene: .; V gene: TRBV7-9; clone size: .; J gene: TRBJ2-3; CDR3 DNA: TGTGCCAGCAGCACTAGGTGGGGCACAGATACGCAGTATTTT; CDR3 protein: CASSTRWGTDTQYF
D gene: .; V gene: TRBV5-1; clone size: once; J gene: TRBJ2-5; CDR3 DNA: TGCGCCAGCCAAACTAGGGACCAAGAGACCCAGTACTTC; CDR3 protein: CASQTRDQETQYF
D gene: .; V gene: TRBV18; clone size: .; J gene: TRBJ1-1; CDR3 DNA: TGTGCCAGCTCACCATTTGAGGTTTTGGTCACTGAAGCTTTCTTT; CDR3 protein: CASSPFEVLVTEAFF
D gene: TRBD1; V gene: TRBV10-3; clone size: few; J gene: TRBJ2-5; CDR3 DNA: TGTGCCATCAGTACAGGGGGCGAAGAGACCCAGTACTTC; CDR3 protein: CAISTGGEETQYF
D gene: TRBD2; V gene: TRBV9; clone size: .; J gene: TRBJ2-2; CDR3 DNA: TGTGCCAGCAGCGAGACTAGCGGGAGGGCAGGAACCGGGGAGCTGTTTTTT; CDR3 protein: CASSETSGRAGTGELFF
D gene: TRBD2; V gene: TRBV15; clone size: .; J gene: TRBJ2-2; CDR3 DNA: TGTGCCACCAGCAGAGAGGTAGCGGGATGGGGCACCGGGGAGCTGTTTTTT; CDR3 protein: CATSREVAGWGTGELFF
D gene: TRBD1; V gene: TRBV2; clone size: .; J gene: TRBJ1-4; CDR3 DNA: TGTGCCTCAGGATGGGGTCCAGGGGGTGGACTGTTTTTT; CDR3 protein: CASGWGPGGGLFF